The rows below give T cell receptor beta chains drawn from one sample of a study of regulatory T cells in long-lasting Graves disease. TCRdb passed the multiplex PCR reads through MiXCR, listing each CDR3 protein once. This sample has hundreds of thousands of distinct CDR3 sequences; around 30% occur once, and the top ten carry about two fifths. Material: peripheral blood mononuclear cells (PBMCs), obtained when the disease was refractory, from a patient treated with antithyroid drugs. These TCRs come from a female donor with Graves disease. CDR3s include the opening cysteine and the closing phenylalanine or tryptophan. A D gene is named only where the DNA matches it firmly. Some rows have no size entry. The others give once, few or many, or a class for an expanded clone.

>many|TRBD2|TRBV7-3|TRBJ2-7
CASSPRATSASYEQYF
TGTGCCAGCAGCCCGCGAGCTACTAGCGCCTCCTACGAGCAGTACTTC
>NA|NA|TRBV25-1|TRBJ2-4
CASSPAAGTGIQYF
TGTGCCAGCAGTCCAGCCGCGGGGACGGGCATTCAGTACTTC
>few|NA|TRBV6-5|TRBJ1-5
CASSYRTVIQPQHF
TGTGCCAGCAGTTACCGGACAGTAATTCAGCCCCAGCATTTT
>few|TRBD1|TRBV7-2|TRBJ1-5
CASTQGVRGFQPQHF
TGTGCCAGCACCCAGGGGGTCAGGGGGTTTCAGCCCCAGCATTTT
>NA|TRBD1|TRBV6-2/TRBV6-3|TRBJ2-7
CASSTGTGVVDEQYF
TGTGCCAGCAGCACCGGGACAGGGGTGGTAGACGAGCAGTACTTC
>NA|NA|TRBV12-5|TRBJ1-1
CASGLVVGTSAFF
TGTGCTAGTGGTTTGGTAGTCGGGACAAGTGCTTTCTTT
>NA|TRBD1|TRBV27|TRBJ1-5
CASGTQGGPNQPQHF
TGTGCCAGCGGGACCCAGGGGGGCCCAAATCAGCCCCAGCATTTT
>many|NA|TRBV11-2|TRBJ1-2
CASSLDWTDHYGYTF
TGTGCCAGCAGCTTAGACTGGACAGACCACTATGGCTACACCTTC
>NA|NA|TRBV12-3/TRBV12-4|TRBJ1-5
CASRSGTLGQPQHF
TGTGCCAGCAGGTCCGGGACATTAGGTCAGCCCCAGCATTTT
>NA|TRBD2|TRBV19|TRBJ2-3
CASSLAGPDTQYF
TGTGCCAGTAGTCTAGCGGGACCAGATACGCAGTATTTT
>NA|TRBD2|TRBV7-2|TRBJ2-7
CASSPFLTGLAGADEQYF
TGTGCCAGCAGCCCATTCTTAACGGGACTAGCGGGAGCTGACGAGCAGTACTTC
>NA|TRBD2|TRBV5-5|TRBJ2-2
CASSPLAPGLAGVGTGELFF
TGTGCCAGCAGCCCCCTAGCCCCGGGACTAGCGGGAGTAGGCACCGGGGAGCTGTTTTTT
>NA|NA|TRBV29-1|TRBJ1-1
CSVGPPLNRFENTEAFF
TGCAGCGTTGGGCCCCCCTTAAACAGGTTCGAGAACACTGAAGCTTTCTTT
>NA|NA|TRBV5-4|TRBJ2-5
CASSLEPGPTKTQYF
TGTGCCAGCAGCTTGGAGCCGGGACCTACGAAGACCCAGTACTTC
>NA|NA|TRBV7-9|TRBJ1-5
CASSLGGGAGQPQHF
TGTGCCAGCAGCTTAGGGGGGGGGGCTGGCCAGCCCCAGCATTTT
>NA|NA|TRBV19|TRBJ1-1
CASSNGGSFTEAFF
TGTGCCAGTAGTAACGGGGGATCTTTCACTGAAGCTTTCTTT
>NA|NA|TRBV30|TRBJ1-1
CAWSVLRVTEAFF
TGTGCCTGGAGTGTACTTCGGGTCACTGAAGCTTTCTTT
>many|NA|TRBV12-3/TRBV12-4|TRBJ1-1
CASSFGRHTEAFF
TGTGCCAGCAGTTTTGGCCGTCACACTGAAGCTTTCTTT
>once|NA|TRBV20-1|TRBJ1-5
CSAVATGPNQPQHF
TGCAGTGCAGTTGCGACAGGCCCCAATCAGCCCCAGCATTTT
>NA|NA|TRBV11-2|TRBJ1-1
CASSYGHDEGNTEAFF
TGTGCCAGCAGCTACGGACACGACGAGGGTAACACTGAAGCTTTCTTT
>many|NA|TRBV28|TRBJ1-5
CASSFTSQPQHF
TGTGCCAGCAGTTTTACGTCTCAGCCCCAGCATTTT
>many|NA|TRBV28|TRBJ1-4
CASEVATNEKLFF
TGTGCCAGCGAAGTTGCTACTAATGAAAAACTGTTTTTT
>NA|NA|TRBV9|TRBJ2-5
CASSVGRRGTQYF
TGTGCCAGCAGCGTAGGCCGACGGGGGACCCAGTACTTC
>NA|TRBD2|TRBV10-2|TRBJ2-7
CASRASGSRYEQYF
TGCGCCAGCAGGGCTAGCGGGTCTCGCTACGAGCAGTACTTC
>NA|NA|TRBV30|TRBJ1-5
CAWSGDDQPQHF
TGTGCCTGGAGTGGTGATGATCAGCCCCAGCATTTT
>few|NA|TRBV6-1|TRBJ1-2
CASSRGKSYGYTF
TGTGCCAGCAGTAGGGGAAAGTCTTATGGCTACACCTTC
>few|TRBD1|TRBV12-3/TRBV12-4|TRBJ2-1
CASSLKTGASGLSYNEQFF
TGTGCCAGCAGTTTAAAGACAGGGGCGAGCGGCCTCTCCTACAATGAGCAGTTCTTC
>NA|NA|TRBV20-1|TRBJ1-1
CSARDLAGTLGTEAFF
TGCAGTGCTAGAGATCTAGCAGGGACATTAGGGACTGAAGCTTTCTTT
>few|NA|TRBV20-1|TRBJ1-1
CSASTTEAFF
TGCAGTGCTAGTACGACTGAAGCTTTCTTT
>NA|TRBD1|TRBV29-1|TRBJ2-7
CSVGRTGSHEQYF
TGCAGCGTTGGGAGGACAGGGAGCCACGAGCAGTACTTC
>NA|NA|TRBV7-9|TRBJ2-7
CASSLAKDYEQYF
TGTGCCAGCAGCTTGGCTAAGGACTACGAGCAGTACTTC
>NA|TRBD1|TRBV15|TRBJ1-5
CATSRGGQGNNQPQHF
TGTGCCACCAGCAGGGGAGGACAGGGCAACAATCAGCCCCAGCATTTT
>many|NA|TRBV2|TRBJ2-2
CASSRSGVYTGELFF
TGTGCCAGCAGTAGATCTGGGGTCTACACCGGGGAGCTGTTTTTT
>once|TRBD2|TRBV6-9|TRBJ2-2
CASSYRQSGAHTGELFF
TGTGCCAGCAGTTACCGACAAAGCGGGGCGCACACCGGGGAGCTGTTTTTT
>NA|NA|TRBV3-1|TRBJ1-2
CASSFFRSNHGYTF
TGTGCCAGCAGCTTTTTTCGCTCTAACCATGGCTACACCTTC
>few|TRBD2|TRBV5-6|TRBJ2-7
CASSSPVRLAGKFSYEQYF
TGTGCCAGCAGCTCCCCTGTGAGACTAGCGGGAAAATTCTCCTACGAGCAGTACTTC
>few|NA|TRBV10-2|TRBJ1-5
CASSEGAHQPQHF
TGCGCCAGCAGTGAGGGGGCCCACCAGCCCCAGCATTTT
>many|NA|TRBV11-2|TRBJ2-7
CASSPVLRAYEQYF
TGTGCCAGCAGCCCGGTGTTAAGGGCGTACGAGCAGTACTTC
>NA|TRBD1|TRBV12-3/TRBV12-4|TRBJ2-6
CASSRKGAASSGANVLTF
TGTGCCAGCAGCCGGAAGGGGGCGGCAAGCTCTGGGGCCAACGTCCTGACTTTC
>NA|NA|TRBV9|TRBJ1-2
CASNRPSDYGYTF
TGTGCCAGCAATAGGCCATCGGACTATGGCTACACCTTC
>NA|NA|TRBV2|TRBJ1-2
CASRSLSGGVAGYTF
TGTGCCAGCCGTTCCCTCAGCGGGGGGGTTGCTGGCTACACCTTC
>NA|NA|TRBV28|TRBJ2-7
CASSLRGSYVEQYF
TGTGCCAGCAGTTTACGGGGGTCATACGTGGAGCAGTACTTC
>few|NA|TRBV20-1|TRBJ2-7
CSASRDLTYEQYF
TGCAGTGCTAGTCGGGACTTAACCTACGAGCAGTACTTC
>NA|NA|TRBV12-5|TRBJ1-1
CASALRGSNTEAFF
TGTGCTAGTGCCCTACGGGGGTCCAACACTGAAGCTTTCTTT